This TCR beta chain came from a study of CD8+ T cells in alopecia areata. In each case, RNA was isolated and then reverse transcribed into cDNA as the sequencing template. Profiled with immunoSEQ multiplex PCR; TCRdb holds only in-frame clones, not every one. The profile shows roughly 150,000 clones, 55% of them singletons. Regarding the study as a whole: Shared TCR sequences were less clear between patients than in mice, possibly partly from HLA diversity. Normal skin's resident alphabeta T cells are also sequenced in scalp samples. Clonality was higher in lesional than normal scalp, especially in alopecia totalis/universalis.

Germline V gives CDR1 LGHNT, CDR2 FRNRAP. V lost 5 bases and J lost 0; bases outside the gene matches: 11. The CDR3 is 19 residues long. In regard to this clone: Its antigen is currently unknown.

Sorted out of PBMCs were CD4+ T cells and CD8+ T cells. The genes are TRBV12-5 and TRBJ2-3; 13 nucleotides line up with TRBD2. The receptor was derived from a human donor in good health. Sequencing input: CD4+ T cells sorted from blood. CDR3 in DNA: TGTGCTAGTGGTCACCGACCACTAGCGGGAGGGGGTAGCACAGATACGCAGTATTTT. Translated, it gives CASGHRPLAGGGSTDTQYF.